These 32 T cell receptor beta chains came from one sample sequenced in a study of T-cell memory formation after mild COVID-19. MiXCR, applied by TCRdb to the 5' RACE reads, yields one record per CDR3 protein. The sample lists some 290,000 distinct CDR3 sequences, about 16% seen once, with approximately 23% in the top ten. Specimen: PBMCs or a T cell subset sorted from them (not recorded which). The receptors originated from a young man who had mild COVID-19 (a few samples of this study predate the infection). Cell type and time point are not known.

This chain uses TRBV7-9 with TRBJ1-3; D not resolved. CDR1 is SEHNR and CDR2 is FQNEAQ in the germline V gene (reference sequence). The V and J ends lost 6 bases and 5 bases respectively, with 20 bases between them. The CDR3 consists of 16 residues. The CDR3 sequence is CASRPKFRVGRNTIYF. CDR3 coding DNA: TGTGCCAGCAGACCTAAGTTTCGGGTAGGACGAAACACCATATATTTT. Based on the CDR3 plus reference TRBV7-9 and TRBJ1-3, the full variable domain is DTGVSQNPRHKITKRGQNVTFRCDPISEHNRLYWYRQTLGQGPEFLTYFQNEAQLEKSRLLSDRFSAERPKGSFSTLEIQRTEQGDSAMYLCASRPKFRVGRNTIYFGEGSWLTVV.

In its sample, this clonotype was seen a few times. This chain connects TRBV18 to TRBJ2-7; D uncertain. The CDR3 has 15 amino acids. V lost 2 bases, J lost 5 bases, and 16 bases lay in between. Germline CDR1 reads KGHSH; CDR2 reads LQKENI. CDR3 sequence reads: CASSPGYVGSHEQYV. The CDR3 coding sequence is TGTGCCAGCTCACCAGGCTATGTTGGGTCCCACGAGCAGTACGTC.

This clonotype occurred a few times. This sequence joins TRBV5-1 and TRBJ2-3, with TRBD2 identical over 9 bases. Germline V CDR1 and CDR2: SGHRS, YFSETQ. Trimming took 2 bases from V and 5 from J; bases not matched to a gene: 12. The CDR3 runs to 17 residues. The CDR3 DNA sequence: TGCGCCAGCAGCTTCGGGCTTGGGGCGGGGGGGCAAGATACGCAGTATTTT. It yields the protein CASSFGLGAGGQDTQYF.

This clonotype was seen a handful of times. The chain employs TRBV6-5 and TRBJ1-2; weak D call: TRBD1 (5 bases). V lost 0 bases and J 6 bases, leaving 8 bases between the germline ends. Germline V lookup: CDR1 MNHEY, CDR2 SVGAGI. There are 13 residues in the CDR3. The CDR3 reads CASSYSGQNGYTF. CDR3 sequence (DNA): TGTGCCAGCAGTTACTCGGGGCAGAATGGCTACACCTTC.

The chain is built from TRBV28 and TRBJ1-1; the D gene is possibly TRBD1 (5 bases). Germline CDR1 reads MDHEN; CDR2 reads SYDVKM. Trimming took 5 bases from V and 3 from J, leaving 13 bases between them. The CDR3 has 14 amino acids. The CDR3 nucleotides are TGTGCCAGCAGTGCGGGACGGGGCTACACTGAAGCTTTCTTT. Translated, it gives CASSAGRGYTEAFF.

This chain connects TRBV7-2 to TRBJ1-1; 8 bases match TRBD1. In germline, CDR1 is SGHTA, CDR2 FQGNSA. J gave up 4 bases and V 3 bases, and 4 bases lay outside the gene matches. This CDR3 contains 14 residues. The CDR3 nucleotides are TGTGCCAGCAGCTTCTCGACAGGGGCCACTGAAGCTTTCTTT. Translation gives CASSFSTGATEAFF.

This clonotype was seen only a few times. Written as DNA, the CDR3 is TGCAGCGTTGAGGAAGGGGGGTATGAGCAGTTCTTC. It translates to CSVEEGGYEQFF. V is TRBV29-1 and J is TRBJ2-1, with D perhaps TRBD1 or TRBD2 (6 bases each). The CDR3 spans 12 residues. Germline V gene sequence: CDR1 SQVTM, CDR2 ANQGSEA. V gave up 3 bases and J gave up 8 bases, with 11 bases separating them.

This clonotype occurred many times. The chain combines TRBV2 with TRBJ2-5; tentatively, D is TRBD1 (6 bases). Trimming removed 6 bases from V and 4 bases from J, with 9 bases in between. The germline V gene encodes CDR1 SNHLY and CDR2 FYNNEI. The CDR3 spans 12 residues. CDR3 in DNA: TGTGCCAGCAGGGACAGAGGAGAGACCCAGTACTTC. This gives the protein CASRDRGETQYF.

The rearrangement joins TRBV6-1 to TRBJ2-7, with D perhaps being TRBD1 or TRBD2 (5 bases each). V was clipped by 7 bases and J by 4 bases, with 17 bases between them. This CDR3 has 14 residues. Germline loops: CDR1 MNHNS, CDR2 SASEGT. The CDR3 reads CASTGMDKSYEQYF. The DNA of the CDR3 is TGTGCCAGCACCGGGATGGACAAGAGTTACGAGCAGTACTTC.

This clonotype occurred a few times. In DNA, the CDR3 is TGTGCCAGCACCGCCGCGGAGATTACCAATGAGCAGTTCTTC. Protein product: CASTAAEITNEQFF. The chain combines TRBV12-3 or TRBV12-4 with TRBJ2-1; D not resolved. The CDR3 runs 14 residues. V gave up 7 bases and J gave up 6 bases, with 16 bases separating them.

The rearrangement joins TRBV5-1 to TRBJ2-5; D is possibly TRBD1 or TRBD2 (5 bases each). This CDR3 has 14 amino acids. Trimming removed 3 bases from V and 5 bases from J, with 14 bases in between. Germline values: CDR1 SGHRS, CDR2 YFSETQ. The CDR3 DNA reads TGCGCCAGCAGCTCGCGCACAGAGGGGGAGACCCAGTACTTC. Its protein is CASSSRTEGETQYF.

This clonotype appeared a few times. The chain combines TRBV4-2 with TRBJ2-7, with 11 bases aligning to TRBD2. J lost 3 bases, V lost 5 bases, and 6 bases had no gene match. The CDR3 is 15 amino acids. Germline V gives CDR1 LGHNA, CDR2 YNFKEQ. CDR3 sequence (DNA): TGTGCCAGCAGCTCCACGGGACTAGCGGACTACGAGCAGTACTTC. Amino acids: CASSSTGLADYEQYF.

This clonotype has a handful of counts. This chain connects TRBV4-3 to TRBJ1-1; TRBD1 might be the D (5 bases). This CDR3 spans 13 amino acids. The V gene lost 3 bases and the J gene lost 5 bases, with 10 bases spanning the gap. Germline-derived CDR1 and CDR2 are LGHNA and YSLEER. Here the CDR3 DNA reads TGCGCCAGCAGCCAGGGGGGGAGGACTGAAGCTTTCTTT. This encodes CASSQGGRTEAFF.

This clonotype was recorded at least ten times. This chain uses TRBV7-3 with TRBJ2-2, with D uncertain. Trimming cost V 4 bases and J 0 bases, with 9 bases left between them. The germline gives CDR1 SGHTA, CDR2 FQGTGA. CDR3 length: 15 amino acids. In nucleotides, the CDR3 is TGTGCCAGCAGCTCCACCCCCGCGAACACCGGGGAGCTGTTTTTT. As protein: CASSSTPANTGELFF.

There are a few counts of this clonotype. This chain uses TRBV25-1 with TRBJ1-2; 7 nucleotides line up with TRBD1. The CDR3 is 14 amino acids. Germline CDR1 and CDR2: MGHDK and SYGVNS. Trimming cost V 2 bases and J 4 bases; bases outside gene matches: 4. The CDR3 sequence: CASSERGPPYGYTF. The CDR3 bases are TGTGCCAGCAGTGAAAGGGGGCCCCCCTATGGCTACACCTTC.

This clonotype was seen only a few times. This chain links TRBV5-1 with TRBJ2-1; 8 bases match TRBD2. J was trimmed by 3 bases and V by 4 bases; bases with no gene match: 12. There are 17 residues in the CDR3. Per the germline V gene, CDR1 is SGHRS and CDR2 is YFSETQ. The CDR3, as DNA: TGCGCCAGCAGCCGAGACATCGGGGCGGGGGGCTACAATGAGCAGTTCTTC. Translated, it gives CASSRDIGAGGYNEQFF.

V gene TRBV5-6 combines with J gene TRBJ2-2; D remains ambiguous. The V gene lost 9 bases and the J gene lost 4 bases, with 13 bases spanning the gap. CDR1 and CDR2 from the germline V gene are SGHDT and YYEEEE. The CDR3 loop spans 13 amino acids. CDR3 nucleotide sequence: TGTGCCATGGCGAATGGAGTCACCGGGGAGCTGTTTTTT. Amino acid sequence: CAMANGVTGELFF.

The rearrangement uses TRBV3-1 and TRBJ2-5; D unclear. The CDR3 runs to 14 residues. Germline V gene sequence: CDR1 LGHDT, CDR2 YNNKEL (reference sequence). V was clipped by 0 bases and J by 5 bases, with 10 bases between them. CDR3 loop: CASSQDGSEETQYF. The DNA for the CDR3 is TGTGCCAGCAGCCAAGACGGGTCGGAGGAGACCCAGTACTTC.

This clonotype was recorded a few times. This chain connects TRBV5-1 to TRBJ1-1, with D unresolved. Between the trimmed V and J ends, which lost 0 bases and 4 bases, there was a span of 10 bases. The CDR3 is 14 amino acids. Per germline, CDR1 SGHRS and CDR2 YFSETQ. The CDR3 nucleotides read TGCGCCAGCAGCTTGGAGAGGCCGGGCACTGAAGCTTTCTTT. Protein: CASSLERPGTEAFF. The whole variable domain, filled in from reference TRBV5-1 and TRBJ1-1, reads KAGVTQTPRYLIKTRGQQVTLSCSPISGHRSVSWYQQTPGQGLQFLFEYFSETQRNKGNFPGRFSGRQFSNSRSEMNVSTLELGDSALYLCASSLERPGTEAFFGQGTRLTVV.

J is TRBJ2-1 and V is TRBV6-5; TRBD2 is a possible D gene (6 bases). Germline loops: CDR1 MNHEY, CDR2 SVGAGI. This CDR3 region has 16 residues. The V end was cut by 2 bases, the J end by 0 bases, with 11 bases between. The CDR3 loop is CASSYLARGSYNEQFF. The CDR3 nucleotides read TGTGCCAGCAGTTACCTGGCGCGGGGCTCCTACAATGAGCAGTTCTTC.

The chain is built from TRBV4-1 and TRBJ1-2; D gene uncertain. Germline CDR1 reads MGHRA; CDR2 reads YSYEKL. V lost 6 bases, J lost 4 bases, and 9 bases lay in between. There are 12 residues in the CDR3. CDR3 in DNA: TGCGCCAGCAGGGGGTATACCTATGGCTACACCTTC. Protein sequence: CASRGYTYGYTF.

The V call is TRBV4-1, the J call TRBJ2-7; D call uncertain. The CDR3 runs 12 residues. In germline, CDR1 is MGHRA, CDR2 YSYEKL. V lost 1 base to trimming and J lost 9 bases, with 10 bases between them. CDR3 coding DNA: TGCGCCAGCAGCCAAGTAGGGTCGAGGCAGTACTTC. It translates to CASSQVGSRQYF.

This clonotype was found many times. J is TRBJ1-2 and V is TRBV30; 9 nucleotides align to TRBD1. The CDR3 is 13 residues long. Unmatched junction bases numbered 8, after V lost 3 bases and J lost 9 bases. Germline V CDR1 and CDR2: GTSNPN, SVGIG (reference sequence). The CDR3 region is CAWSARTGDSYTF. In nucleotides, the CDR3 is TGTGCCTGGAGCGCAAGGACAGGGGACAGCTACACCTTC.

This clonotype turned up a few times. The V and J genes are TRBV7-9 and TRBJ2-7; 12 bases agree with TRBD1. The V gene end was trimmed by 1 base and the J gene end by 6 bases; junction bases not matched to a gene: 4. Germline lookup yields CDR1 SEHNR and CDR2 FQNEAQ (reference sequence). The CDR3 extends over 15 amino acids. The CDR3 bases are TGTGCCAGCAGCTTAGGGGACAGGGGGCTGGGCGAGCAGTACTTC. Translation: CASSLGDRGLGEQYF.

This clonotype was counted only a few times. This rearrangement joins TRBV7-9 to TRBJ2-5, with a weak D call TRBD2 (6 bases). Germline V gene lookup returns CDR1 SEHNR and CDR2 FQNEAQ (reference sequence). The germline V and J ends were trimmed by 3 bases and 1 base, with 15 bases remaining between them. The CDR3 has 16 amino acids. The CDR3 coding sequence is TGTGCCAGCAGCTTTGGGCGCGGGGCGTCCCAAGAGACCCAGTACTTC. It encodes CASSFGRGASQETQYF.

This chain links TRBV6-5 with TRBJ2-2; D is unclear. Trimming shortened V by 7 bases and J by 5 bases, and 5 bases separated the two germline ends. This CDR3 region has 11 residues. In germline, CDR1 is MNHEY, CDR2 SVGAGI. The CDR3 spells CASTNTGELFF. The CDR3 region has the DNA TGTGCCAGCACCAATACCGGGGAGCTGTTTTTT.

This clonotype was seen ten or more times. The gene calls are TRBV9 and TRBJ2-3, with 12 bases lining up with TRBD2. With V trimmed by 0 bases and J by 5 bases, 4 bases remained unmatched. The germline CDR1 and CDR2 sequences are SGDLS and YYNGEE. The CDR3 spans 16 residues. Here the CDR3 DNA reads TGTGCCAGCAGCGTAGCGAGACTAGCGGGAGAAGATACGCAGTATTTT. This gives the protein CASSVARLAGEDTQYF.

V and J are TRBV7-3 and TRBJ2-5; 9 positions agree with TRBD2. CDR3 length: 15 residues. Germline values: CDR1 SGHTA, CDR2 FQGTGA. The V and J ends lost 2 bases and 3 bases, in that order; junction bases with no gene match: 4. The CDR3: CASSLGGGVKETQYF. The CDR3 DNA sequence: TGTGCCAGCAGCTTAGGCGGGGGGGTAAAAGAGACCCAGTACTTC.

This clonotype was found many times. V is TRBV10-3 and J is TRBJ2-5; 9 bases align to TRBD2. V trimming: 3 bases; J trimming: 5 bases; junction bases outside the gene matches: 7. This CDR3 is 15 amino acids long. Germline values: CDR1 ENHRY, CDR2 SYGVKD. CDR3 sequence: CAISEGGGARETQYF. The CDR3, as DNA: TGTGCCATCAGTGAAGGCGGGGGGGCCCGTGAGACCCAGTACTTC.

This clonotype was observed a handful of times. The chain combines TRBV6-2 or TRBV6-3 with TRBJ1-5, with a weak D call TRBD1 (6 bases). The germline V gene encodes CDR1 MNHEY and CDR2 SVGEGT. The ends were cut back, 0 bases at V and 8 bases at J, with 11 bases in the middle. The CDR3 runs 14 residues. CDR3 region: CASSYSGQRKPQHF. The CDR3, as DNA: TGTGCCAGCAGTTACTCGGGACAAAGGAAGCCCCAGCATTTT.

V and J are TRBV7-2 and TRBJ2-3; 7 bases match TRBD2. The CDR3 runs 16 residues. Germline CDR1 reads SGHTA; CDR2 reads FQGNSA. V shed 6 bases and J 0 bases; nucleotides not matched to a gene: 9. DNA for the CDR3: TGTGCCAGCAGGCCCGTAGCGGGTACTAGCACAGATACGCAGTATTTT. Translating it yields CASRPVAGTSTDTQYF. The full variable domain, with the rest looked up from reference TRBV7-2 and TRBJ2-3, is GAGVSQSPSNKVTEKGKDVELRCDPISGHTALYWYRQSLGQGLEFLIYFQGNSAPDKSGLPSDRFSAERTGGSVSTLTIQRTQQEDSAVYLCASRPVAGTSTDTQYFGPGTRLTVL.

This clonotype occurred a few times. The V and J genes are TRBV28 and TRBJ2-5, with D maybe TRBD1 (5 bases). Trimming left V 2 bases short and J 4 bases short, with 17 bases between. The CDR3 has 16 residues. Per germline, CDR1 MDHEN and CDR2 SYDVKM. CDR3 sequence (DNA): TGTGCCAGCAGTTTACCACTTCGAAAGGGGCGAGAGACCCAGTACTTC. It translates to CASSLPLRKGRETQYF.